This section outlines one T cell receptor (beta chain) sequence together with its context. The sample comes from a study of shared clonotypes between healthy human individuals. TCRdb's copy holds only in-frame clones and misses some; the assay was immunoSEQ multiplex PCR. The repertoire has some 490,000 clones, almost 80% of them found once; the top ten carry about 11%. The germline V gene encodes CDR1 MNHEY and CDR2 SMNVEV (reference sequence). V was shortened by 0 bases and J by 3 bases, with 18 bases between the two germline ends. This CDR3 is 17 amino acids long. This chain uses TRBV27 with TRBJ2-7, with D perhaps matching TRBD1 (7 bases). Sequencing was done on a sample of PBMCs. This TCR was recovered from a woman in her 40s in good health. Some clones in this sample may be carry-over from other donors' samples. The CDR3 bases are TGTGCCAGCAGTTTATCTCTTGGAGGGGCAGGGGGCTACGAGCAGTACTTC. It encodes CASSLSLGGAGGYEQYF.